The source of this TCR beta chain is a study of T cell changes during pregnancy in multiple sclerosis. Libraries were prepared by immunoSEQ multiplex PCR; TCRdb keeps only in-frame clonotypes and omits some of them. The profile shows 90,000 to 95,000 clones, 91% of them singletons. The TCR was taken from a female donor with multiple sclerosis, enrolled in a pregnancy study. Sequenced here: peripheral blood, sampled before pregnancy.

The chain's CDR3 is CASSGPRDRSYNEQFF. The CDR3 nucleotides are TGTGCCAGCAGTGGCCCCCGGGACAGGAGTTACAATGAGCAGTTCTTC. The V gene is TRBV28, the J gene TRBJ2-1; 8 bases map to TRBD1. Germline trimming cut 5 bases from V and 4 bases from J; bases unmatched to any gene: 10. There are 16 residues in the CDR3. CDR1 and CDR2 (germline): MDHEN, SYDVKM. Full variable domain (missing parts from reference TRBV28 and TRBJ2-1): DVKVTQSSRYLVKRTGEKVFLECVQDMDHENMFWYRQDPGLGLRLIYFSYDVKMKEKGDIPEGYSVSREKKERFSLILESASTNQTSMYLCASSGPRDRSYNEQFFGPGTRLTVL.